One T cell receptor beta chain is described in this entry. Its antigen is as yet unknown. CDR3 size: 16 residues. Germline CDR1 SGHRS, CDR2 YFSETQ. Trimming left V 0 bases short and J 4 bases short, with 15 bases between. This record belongs to a study of neurological immune-mediated disorders. Findings and limits, study-wide: Falling below healthy controls, multiple sclerosis showed the least TCR clonal expansion, while HTLV-1-associated myelopathy showed the most.

Described time point: longitudinal time-point 3. For the unsorted libraries, 2 million PBMCs stored at -80 C served as input. TCRdb passed the 5' RACE reads through MiXCR, listing each CDR3 protein once. Of fewer than 110,000 distinct CDR3 sequences listed, under 14% were seen once; the top ten hold 3.1%. Material: PBMCs. The TCR was taken from a female donor with HTLV-1-associated myelopathy (HAM/TSP). The chain employs TRBV5-1 and TRBJ2-3; D might be TRBD1 (7 bases). The CDR3 nucleotides read TGCGCCAGCAGCTTGGCCGGGGCAGGGGGGTCAGATACGCAGTATTTT. This gives the protein CASSLAGAGGSDTQYF.